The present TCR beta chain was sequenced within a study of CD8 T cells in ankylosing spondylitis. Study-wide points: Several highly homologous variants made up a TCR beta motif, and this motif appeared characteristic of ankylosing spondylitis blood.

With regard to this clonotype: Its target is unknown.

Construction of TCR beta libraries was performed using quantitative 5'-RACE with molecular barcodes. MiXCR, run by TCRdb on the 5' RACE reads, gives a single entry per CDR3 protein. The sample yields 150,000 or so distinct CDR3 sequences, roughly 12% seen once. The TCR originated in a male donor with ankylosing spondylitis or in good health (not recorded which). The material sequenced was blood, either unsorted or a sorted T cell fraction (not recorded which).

CDR3 in amino acids: CASSLVIAGDHNEQFF. The CDR3 nucleotides are TGCGCCAGCAGCTTGGTGATAGCGGGAGACCACAATGAGCAGTTCTTC. The J gene is TRBJ2-1, the V gene TRBV5-1; 9 bases are shared with TRBD2. J was trimmed by 5 bases and V by 0 bases; bases with no gene match: 6. Germline loops: CDR1 SGHRS, CDR2 YFSETQ. CDR3 length: 16 amino acids.